The 22 T cell receptor beta chains in this list originate from one sample, sequenced in a study of cytomegalovirus exposure and HLA in healthy donors. PCR amplification relied on 60 Vbeta primers (plus 13 Jbeta primers). Profiled with immunoSEQ multiplex PCR; TCRdb holds only in-frame clones, not every one. The repertoire holds 100,000 to 150,000 clones, with about 73% as singletons. The sample consisted of PBMCs. These receptors were collected from a woman aged 45-59 years in good health and CMV-seropositive.

This sequence joins TRBV5-1 and TRBJ2-5; no reliable D call. V lost 2 bases and J 0 bases, leaving 5 bases between the germline ends. Per germline, CDR1 SGHRS and CDR2 YFSETQ. The CDR3 is made up of 13 amino acids. Here the CDR3 reads CASSFQDQETQYF. Written as DNA, the CDR3 is TGCGCCAGCAGCTTCCAGGACCAAGAGACCCAGTACTTC.

The chain joins TRBV11-3 to TRBJ1-1, with D maybe TRBD1 (5 bases). Trimming stripped 5 bases from V and 0 bases from J, with 10 bases between. Per the germline V gene, CDR1 is SGHNT and CDR2 is YENEEA. The length of the CDR3 is 14 residues. CDR3 sequence (DNA): TGTGCCAGCAGCCCGACAGCATTGAACACTGAAGCTTTCTTT. Its translation is CASSPTALNTEAFF.

The table lists this clone with a few counts. This chain uses TRBV7-2 with TRBJ2-5; D is uncertain. The germline CDR1 and CDR2 sequences are SGHTA and FQGNSA. Trimming cost V 1 base and J 2 bases, with 14 bases left between them. This CDR3 spans 16 amino acids. CDR3 in amino acids: CASSLGHNVFQETQYF. The CDR3 region has the DNA TGTGCCAGCAGCTTAGGACACAACGTCTTTCAAGAGACCCAGTACTTC.

The chain links TRBV9 to TRBJ2-6; weak D call: TRBD2 (5 bases). The V gene's germline CDR1 is SGDLS and CDR2 YYNGEE. Trimming stripped 7 bases from V and 4 bases from J, with 9 bases between. CDR3 length equals 13 residues. For the CDR3, the DNA is TGTGCCAGCGGGGAGTCCGGGGCCAACGTCCTGACTTTC. Its protein product is CASGESGANVLTF.

The chain carries TRBV19 and TRBJ2-1; the D gene is possibly TRBD1 (6 bases). The V and J ends lost 5 bases and 3 bases respectively, with 11 bases between them. Germline V gives CDR1 LNHDA, CDR2 SQIVND (reference sequence). CDR3 length: 14 residues. CDR3 sequence: CASSHRDNYNEQFF. The CDR3 region has the DNA TGTGCCAGTAGTCACCGGGACAACTACAATGAGCAGTTCTTC.

This rearrangement joins TRBV6-4 to TRBJ2-1; no reliable D call. The CDR3 is 14 residues long. Per the germline V gene, CDR1 is MRHNA and CDR2 is SNTAGT. V was shortened by 0 bases and J by 6 bases, with 9 bases between the two germline ends. The CDR3 DNA reads as TGTGCCAGCAGTGACTCCTTGTGGAGCAATGAGCAGTTCTTC. Its translation: CASSDSLWSNEQFF.

The rearrangement uses TRBV27 and TRBJ2-3, with TRBD2 as a possible D gene (6 bases). Germline CDR1 MNHEY, CDR2 SMNVEV (reference sequence). The CDR3 runs to 14 residues. V lost 6 bases to trimming and J lost 1 base, with 11 bases between them. The DNA for the CDR3 is TGTGCCAGCAGCGTGGGGACTGGCACAGATACGCAGTATTTT. It encodes CASSVGTGTDTQYF.

The chain uses TRBV5-1 and TRBJ1-3; D gene unclear. This CDR3 has 14 amino acids. In germline, CDR1 is SGHRS, CDR2 YFSETQ. Trimming shortened V by 0 bases and J by 0 bases, and 4 bases separated the two germline ends. The CDR3 reads CASSLGSSGNTIYF. In DNA, the CDR3 is TGCGCCAGCAGCTTGGGCAGCTCTGGAAACACCATATATTTT.

The chain employs TRBV7-9 and TRBJ2-5; 7 nucleotides line up with TRBD1. This CDR3 is 13 amino acids long. The V and J ends lost 4 bases and 3 bases, in that order; junction bases with no gene match: 2. Germline V gene data show CDR1 as SEHNR and CDR2 as FQNEAQ (reference sequence). CDR3 in amino acids: CASSSDREETQYF. CDR3 sequence (DNA): TGTGCCAGCAGCTCCGACAGGGAAGAGACCCAGTACTTC.

The chain recombines TRBV7-2 with TRBJ2-3; TRBD2 is a possible D gene (5 bases). CDR3 length: 18 amino acids. The V end was cut by 0 bases, the J end by 2 bases, with 18 bases between. Per the germline V gene, CDR1 is SGHTA and CDR2 is FQGNSA. The CDR3 sequence is CASSLAIGASHHTDTQYF. The CDR3 region has the DNA TGTGCCAGCAGCTTAGCGATCGGCGCTAGCCATCACACAGATACGCAGTATTTT.

The chain carries TRBV7-8 and TRBJ2-1, with D uncertain. This CDR3 region has 16 residues. V shed 2 bases and J shed 0 bases, with 11 bases lying between them. Germline loops: CDR1 SGHVS, CDR2 FQNEAQ. The CDR3 sequence: CASSLLGSVSYNEQFF. For the CDR3, the DNA is TGTGCCAGCAGCTTACTAGGCAGTGTCTCCTACAATGAGCAGTTCTTC.

This clone was counted between two and nine times. The chain is built from TRBV4-1 and TRBJ2-6, with D perhaps TRBD2 (6 bases). Germline V gene lookup returns CDR1 MGHRA and CDR2 YSYEKL. The V and J ends lost 3 bases and 0 bases respectively, with 6 bases between them. The CDR3 spans 15 residues. In nucleotides, the CDR3 is TGCGCCAGCAGCCACGGGGGCTCTGGGGCCAACGTCCTGACTTTC. It specifies CASSHGGSGANVLTF.

The chain links TRBV2 to TRBJ2-7, with D possibly matching TRBD2 (6 bases). This CDR3 region has 14 residues. Germline V gene data show CDR1 as SNHLY and CDR2 as FYNNEI. The V end was cut by 8 bases, the J end by 0 bases, with 14 bases between. The DNA for the CDR3 is TGTGCCAGCGTCGGCGGGGTCAGCTCCTACGAGCAGTACTTC. It is translated as CASVGGVSSYEQYF.

This chain connects TRBV5-1 to TRBJ1-1; 8 bases are a match to TRBD1. This CDR3 contains 15 residues. Germline values: CDR1 SGHRS, CDR2 YFSETQ. Germline trimming cut 2 bases from V and 2 bases from J; bases unmatched to any gene: 5. The DNA for the CDR3 is TGCGCCAGCAGCTTACTTACAGGGGGTAACACTGAAGCTTTCTTT. As protein: CASSLLTGGNTEAFF. Full variable domain (remainder filled in from reference TRBV5-1 and TRBJ1-1): KAGVTQTPRYLIKTRGQQVTLSCSPISGHRSVSWYQQTPGQGLQFLFEYFSETQRNKGNFPGRFSGRQFSNSRSEMNVSTLELGDSALYLCASSLLTGGNTEAFFGQGTRLTVV.

This clone was seen a handful of times. The gene calls are TRBV5-6 and TRBJ1-2; D is possibly TRBD1 (6 bases). The CDR3 spans 14 residues. The germline V gene encodes CDR1 SGHDT and CDR2 YYEEEE. The germline V and J ends were trimmed by 9 bases and 0 bases, with 15 bases remaining between them. The CDR3: CATLPTGSNYGYTF. The CDR3 nucleotides read TGTGCCACCCTTCCGACAGGATCTAACTATGGCTACACCTTC.

The table lists this clone with a few counts. The chain has TRBV10-3 and TRBJ2-2; 7 bases line up with TRBD1. Germline CDR1 reads ENHRY; CDR2 reads SYGVKD. The trim removed 4 bases at V and 5 bases at J, leaving 4 bases unmatched. CDR3 length equals 14 residues. The CDR3 DNA reads TGTGCCATCAGTGGACAGGGAGTAACCGGGGAGCTGTTTTTT. Residues: CAISGQGVTGELFF.

This clone was seen only a few times. J is TRBJ2-6 and V is TRBV4-2; TRBD1 might be the D (6 bases). Germline loops: CDR1 LGHNA, CDR2 YNFKEQ. The V and J ends lost 3 bases and 1 base respectively, with 19 bases between them. CDR3 length equals 19 residues. The CDR3 loop is CASSQTPEGVRSGANVLTF. The CDR3, as DNA: TGTGCCAGCAGCCAGACCCCAGAGGGGGTCAGGTCTGGGGCCAACGTCCTGACTTTC.

This chain connects TRBV11-3 to TRBJ1-2; tentatively, D is TRBD1 (6 bases). V lost 3 bases and J 3 bases, leaving 8 bases between the germline ends. The length of the CDR3 is 13 residues. Germline assignment: CDR1 SGHNT and CDR2 YENEEA. In DNA form, the CDR3 reads TGTGCCAGCAGCTTCGGACAGCACTATGGCTACACCTTC. Protein: CASSFGQHYGYTF.

The genes are TRBV5-1 and TRBJ2-1; 9 nucleotides agree with TRBD1. The germline V gene has CDR1 SGHRS and CDR2 YFSETQ. This CDR3 is built from 18 residues. The ends lost 2 bases at V and 0 bases at J; junction bases unmatched: 9. The CDR3 nucleotides read TGCGCCAGCAGCTTCCTACATGGACAGGGGAGCTCCTACAATGAGCAGTTCTTC. Encoded protein: CASSFLHGQGSSYNEQFF.

The chain joins TRBV11-2 to TRBJ2-1; a weak D match, TRBD1 (6 bases). Trimming cost V 5 bases and J 5 bases, with 13 bases left between them. CDR3 length: 14 residues. CDR1 is SGHAT and CDR2 is FQNNGV in the germline V gene. This chain's CDR3 is CASSARQVDNEQFF. In DNA, the CDR3 is TGTGCCAGCAGCGCCCGACAGGTCGACAATGAGCAGTTCTTC.

In this sample, this clone turned up once. The genes are TRBV5-4 and TRBJ1-2; D is perhaps TRBD1 (6 bases). The CDR3 spans 14 residues. V was shortened by 4 bases and J by 2 bases, with 12 bases between the two germline ends. Looked up from germline, CDR1 is SGHNT and CDR2 is YYREEE (reference sequence). CDR3 protein: CASSRGGQNYGYTF. The CDR3, as DNA: TGTGCCAGCAGCCGGGGCGGACAGAACTATGGCTACACCTTC.

This rearrangement joins TRBV7-2 to TRBJ2-3; D remains ambiguous. Trimming took 4 bases from V and 6 from J, leaving 11 bases between them. Germline V CDR1 and CDR2: SGHTA, FQGNSA. The CDR3 runs to 13 residues. CDR3: CASSSVSADTQYF. As DNA, the CDR3 is TGTGCCAGCAGCTCCGTCTCAGCGGATACGCAGTATTTT.